One and the same sample provided the 31 T cell receptor beta chains below, sequenced in a study of T cells in Graves' hyperthyroidism and ophthalmopathy. It was RNA transcripts that yielded the amplified TCR beta CDR3 regions. The HTBI primer set served for first-round RT-PCR of the TCR CDR3. From the multiplex PCR reads, TCRdb called clonotypes with MiXCR, one entry per CDR3 protein. The sample lists 490,000 or so distinct CDR3 sequences; approximately 48% were seen once. Sequenced: peripheral blood or thyroid tissue (not recorded which). The receptors stem from an adult woman with Graves' disease, either hyperthyroidism or ophthalmopathy (not recorded which).

The chain couples TRBV9 to TRBJ1-2, with 9 bases lining up with TRBD1. This CDR3 is 14 amino acids long. Germline CDR1 SGDLS, CDR2 YYNGEE. V lost 3 bases and J lost 6; bases outside the gene matches: 6. CDR3 residues: CASSAAQGADGYTF. The DNA of the CDR3 is TGTGCCAGCAGCGCAGCACAGGGGGCGGATGGCTACACCTTC.

This clonotype appeared a few times. The V and J genes are TRBV7-9 and TRBJ2-5; TRBD1 is a possible D gene (5 bases). The V gene's germline CDR1 is SEHNR and CDR2 FQNEAQ (reference sequence). The ends were cut back, 5 bases at V and 0 bases at J, with 10 bases in the middle. The CDR3 loop spans 14 amino acids. CDR3 amino acids: CASSRAGYQETQYF. The CDR3 coding sequence is TGTGCCAGCAGCCGGGCAGGGTACCAAGAGACCCAGTACTTC.

V usage is TRBV2 and J usage is TRBJ1-2, with 10 bases that match TRBD1. CDR3 length: 13 amino acids. The V gene end was trimmed by 4 bases and the J gene end by 6 bases; junction bases not matched to a gene: 2. In germline, CDR1 is SNHLY, CDR2 FYNNEI. CDR3 protein: CASSGQGAHGYTF. Written as DNA, the CDR3 is TGTGCCAGCAGTGGACAGGGGGCTCATGGCTACACCTTC.

This clonotype was seen a few times. A read error may produce the germline difference seen at one junction end. This chain connects TRBV7-9 to TRBJ2-5; TRBD1 agrees at 10 bases. The V gene's germline CDR1 is SEHNR and CDR2 FQNEAQ (reference sequence). The CDR3 contains 16 residues. CDR3 coding DNA: TGTGCCATCAGCCAACAGACAGGGGGCTTCGTCGAGACCCAGTACTTC. Protein: CAISQQTGGFVETQYF.

The chain joins TRBV10-3 to TRBJ1-1; no reliable D call. The germline gives CDR1 ENHRY, CDR2 SYGVKD. Trimming took 10 bases from V and 7 from J, leaving 16 bases between them. This CDR3 is 12 amino acids long. The CDR3 DNA is TGTGCCACCGGAATCGGCTGGGGTGAAGCTTTCTTT. It encodes CATGIGWGEAFF.

The table lists this clonotype with many counts. The rearrangement joins TRBV20-1 to TRBJ1-2; D is ambiguous. Germline values: CDR1 DFQATT, CDR2 SNEGSKA (reference sequence). The CDR3 loop spans 12 amino acids. Trimming took 3 bases from V and 6 from J, leaving 11 bases between them. CDR3 residues: CSASFPGDGYTF. The CDR3, as DNA: TGCAGTGCTAGTTTCCCGGGTGATGGCTACACCTTC.

The sample holds a few counts of this clonotype. This chain uses TRBV20-1 with TRBJ2-5; TRBD2 matches at 7 bases. The CDR3 is made up of 16 amino acids. Per germline, CDR1 DFQATT and CDR2 SNEGSKA (reference sequence). With V trimmed by 6 bases and J by 9 bases, 22 bases remained unmatched. CDR3 region: CSASPIGGSSNQPQYF. As DNA, the CDR3 is TGCAGTGCCTCGCCAATCGGGGGGAGTAGCAATCAGCCCCAGTACTTC.

This clonotype was detected only a few times. The gene calls are TRBV9 and TRBJ2-2; tentative D call: TRBD1 (5 bases). With 3 bases removed from V and 8 bases from J, the gap between germline ends came to 14 bases. The CDR3 is 14 residues long. Germline values: CDR1 SGDLS, CDR2 YYNGEE. CDR3 nucleotide sequence: TGTGCCAGCAGCGAGCGTGTGGGGCCAGGGGAGCTGTTTTTT. Translation gives CASSERVGPGELFF.

The J gene is TRBJ1-4, the V gene TRBV20-1; the D is unclear. Germline V gene data show CDR1 as DFQATT and CDR2 as SNEGSKA (reference sequence). There are 15 residues in the CDR3. The V gene lost 0 bases and the J gene lost 0 bases, with 8 bases spanning the gap. The DNA of the CDR3 is TGCAGTGCTAGAGATCGGGATGCAACTAATGAAAAACTGTTTTTT. This sequence encodes CSARDRDATNEKLFF.

The chain links TRBV29-1 to TRBJ2-2; D not resolved. This CDR3 has 13 amino acids. Trimming stripped 8 bases from V and 1 base from J, with 11 bases between. The V gene's germline CDR1 is SQVTM and CDR2 ANQGSEA. This CDR3 reads CSLNGKNTGELFF. For the CDR3, the DNA is TGCAGCTTAAATGGAAAGAACACCGGGGAGCTGTTTTTT.

This chain uses TRBV10-3 with TRBJ1-1; TRBD1 matches 7 bases. This CDR3 comprises 14 residues. Germline CDR1 is ENHRY and CDR2 is SYGVKD. Trimming removed 6 bases from V and 8 bases from J; junction bases left unmatched: 12. CDR3 in amino acids: CAIRKSMPGQEAFF. The CDR3 region has the DNA TGTGCCATCAGGAAATCGATGCCGGGACAGGAAGCTTTCTTT.

The chain recombines TRBV4-2 with TRBJ1-6, with 8 bases fitting TRBD1. The CDR3 length is 21 residues. The germline V gene encodes CDR1 LGHNA and CDR2 YNFKEQ. Trimming took 4 bases from V and 5 from J; bases not matched to a gene: 22. CDR3 protein: CASSPRGGVRDRSSNNSPLHF. CDR3 in DNA: TGTGCCAGCAGCCCACGAGGCGGAGTACGGGACAGGTCCTCGAATAATTCACCCCTCCACTTT.

This clonotype was seen repeatedly, ten times or more. The V gene is TRBV3-1, the J gene TRBJ1-6; D is perhaps TRBD1 (5 bases). Germline V lookup: CDR1 LGHDT, CDR2 YNNKEL (reference sequence). CDR3 size: 15 residues. V lost 4 bases to trimming and J lost 8 bases, with 15 bases between them. This chain's CDR3 is CASSRNLRGDSPLHF. CDR3 DNA: TGTGCCAGCAGCCGCAACCTACGGGGGGATTCACCCCTCCACTTT.

V is TRBV7-6 and J is TRBJ1-1; 8 positions match TRBD1. CDR1 is SGHVS and CDR2 is FNYEAQ in the germline V gene. The CDR3 loop spans 15 amino acids. V lost 5 bases and J lost 11; bases outside the gene matches: 16. CDR3 residues: CASSERDRGFRRAFF. CDR3 sequence (DNA): TGTGCCAGCAGCGAACGCGACAGGGGATTTCGTCGGGCTTTCTTT.

CDR3 sequence: CASIGQGEAFF. The CDR3 DNA follows: TGCGCCAGCATAGGACAGGGAGAAGCTTTCTTT. The chain joins TRBV5-1 to TRBJ1-1; TRBD1 agrees at 8 bases. CDR1 is SGHRS and CDR2 is YFSETQ in the germline V gene. This CDR3 has 11 amino acids. V shed 6 bases and J 8 bases; nucleotides not matched to a gene: 3. Complete variable domain (other parts from reference TRBV5-1 and TRBJ1-1): KAGVTQTPRYLIKTRGQQVTLSCSPISGHRSVSWYQQTPGQGLQFLFEYFSETQRNKGNFPGRFSGRQFSNSRSEMNVSTLELGDSALYLCASIGQGEAFFGQGTRLTVV.

This rearrangement joins TRBV15 to TRBJ1-5, with unresolved D. The CDR3 has 15 residues. Between the trimmed V and J ends, which lost 0 bases and 7 bases, there was a span of 13 bases. The germline CDR1 and CDR2 sequences are LNHNV and YYDKDF (reference sequence). CDR3 loop: CATSRDRGTGQPQHF. The CDR3 bases are TGTGCCACCAGCAGAGATCGGGGTACTGGACAGCCCCAGCATTTT.

The rearrangement joins TRBV28 to TRBJ1-2; TRBD1 matches at 9 bases. Germline CDR1 and CDR2: MDHEN and SYDVKM. The CDR3 loop spans 15 amino acids. V trimming: 3 bases; J trimming: 4 bases; junction bases outside the gene matches: 6. The CDR3: CASSFHGTGLYGYTF. CDR3 DNA: TGTGCCAGCAGTTTCCACGGGACAGGGCTCTATGGCTACACCTTC.

This clonotype was picked up a small number of times. The rearrangement joins TRBV2 to TRBJ1-5; D ambiguous. The CDR3 is 14 amino acids. CDR1 is SNHLY, CDR2 FYNNEI, per germline. Between the trimmed V and J ends, which lost 8 bases and 2 bases, there was a span of 13 bases. CDR3 sequence (DNA): TGTGCCAGCGAGAAAGGTGGGGGCAATCAGCCCCAGCATTTT. Protein sequence: CASEKGGGNQPQHF.

This chain joins TRBV11-2 and TRBJ1-1, with TRBD1 as a possible D gene (5 bases). Germline CDR1 reads SGHAT; CDR2 reads FQNNGV. The V and J ends lost 1 base and 5 bases respectively, with 11 bases between them. The CDR3 totals 14 residues. CDR3 in DNA: TGTGCCAGCAGCTTAGCTTGGGGGGAAACTGAAGCTTTCTTT. It specifies CASSLAWGETEAFF.

This clonotype was seen more than once but under ten times. This chain uses TRBV7-9 with TRBJ2-3; TRBD1 agrees at 8 bases. This CDR3 contains 14 residues. The ends lost 5 bases at V and 2 bases at J; junction bases unmatched: 3. Germline V CDR1 and CDR2: SEHNR, FQNEAQ (reference sequence). CDR3 sequence: CASSRDRLTDTQYF. For the CDR3, the DNA is TGTGCCAGCAGCCGGGACAGGCTCACAGATACGCAGTATTTT.

V usage is TRBV10-3 and J usage is TRBJ2-5; tentatively, D is TRBD1 or TRBD2 (5 bases each). Trimming shortened V by 4 bases and J by 6 bases, and 15 bases separated the two germline ends. Per germline, CDR1 ENHRY and CDR2 SYGVKD. This CDR3 is built from 14 residues. The DNA for the CDR3 is TGTGCCATCAGTGTGGGGACCGGGGTGAAGACCCAGTACTTC. Translation: CAISVGTGVKTQYF.

The chain links TRBV25-1 to TRBJ1-4; 9 bases agree with TRBD1. This CDR3 has 14 amino acids. Trimming removed 8 bases from V and 8 bases from J; junction bases left unmatched: 9. Germline-derived CDR1 and CDR2 are MGHDK and SYGVNS. The CDR3 here is CASPPGTGNEKLFF. In DNA, the CDR3 is TGTGCCAGCCCTCCCGGGACAGGGAACGAAAAACTGTTTTTT.

This clonotype was seen repeatedly, ten times or more. The chain joins TRBV3-1 to TRBJ2-5; 9 bases are a match to TRBD2. The V gene end was trimmed by 5 bases and the J gene end by 1 base; junction bases not matched to a gene: 8. The CDR3 has 16 residues. CDR1 is LGHDT, CDR2 YNNKEL, per germline (reference sequence). CDR3 protein: CASSSPLTSGQETQYF. The CDR3 DNA follows: TGTGCCAGCAGCTCCCCCCTGACTAGCGGCCAAGAGACCCAGTACTTC.

This clonotype was found a few times. V usage is TRBV7-9 and J usage is TRBJ2-5; TRBD2 is a possible D gene (6 bases). The germline V and J ends were trimmed by 5 bases and 0 bases, with 10 bases remaining between them. This CDR3 is 14 amino acids long. From germline, CDR1 is SEHNR and CDR2 FQNEAQ (reference sequence). The CDR3 DNA is TGTGCCAGCAGCCACCGGGAGCACCAAGAGACCCAGTACTTC. Protein product: CASSHREHQETQYF.

This clonotype came up many times. The chain links TRBV5-1 to TRBJ1-5, with 9 bases matching TRBD1. CDR1 is SGHRS and CDR2 is YFSETQ in the germline V gene. Trimming removed 2 bases from V and 7 bases from J; junction bases left unmatched: 4. CDR3 length: 14 residues. Here the CDR3 DNA reads TGCGCCAGCAGCTTCCGGACAGGGGAACAGCCCCAGCATTTT. Translating gives CASSFRTGEQPQHF.

This clonotype was detected only once. The chain couples TRBV7-2 to TRBJ1-4, with TRBD1 matching 7 bases. Germline V gene data show CDR1 as SGHTA and CDR2 as FQGNSA. After removal of 1 base from V and 8 bases from J, the junction contained 4 bases not matched to a gene. CDR3 length equals 14 residues. This CDR3 reads CASSLGGTEEKLFF. The CDR3 DNA follows: TGTGCCAGCAGCTTAGGCGGGACAGAGGAAAAACTGTTTTTT.

This clonotype was counted between two and nine times. V is TRBV19 and J is TRBJ2-2, with no clear D. This CDR3 has 13 residues. Germline assignment: CDR1 LNHDA and CDR2 SQIVND (reference sequence). The ends were cut back, 2 bases at V and 6 bases at J, with 7 bases in the middle. CDR3 nucleotide sequence: TGTGCCAGTAGTATATCGCATTCCGGGGAGCTGTTTTTT. Its protein product is CASSISHSGELFF. Based on the CDR3 plus reference TRBV19 and TRBJ2-2, the full variable domain is DGGITQSPKYLFRKEGQNVTLSCEQNLNHDAMYWYRQDPGQGLRLIYYSQIVNDFQKGDIAEGYSVSREKKESFPLTVTSAQKNPTAFYLCASSISHSGELFFGEGSRLTVL.

As concerns this clonotype: A junction boundary mismatches the germline segment, possibly from a read error. The chain carries TRBV7-2 and TRBJ2-2; D not resolved. CDR1 and CDR2 from the germline V gene are SGHTA and FQGNSA. The CDR3 is 15 residues long. CDR3 DNA: TGCGCCAGCAGCCACGCCGGGTTCACCCCCGGGGAGCTGTTTTTT. It translates to CASSHAGFTPGELFF. The variable domain in full, with the rest retrieved from reference TRBV7-2 and TRBJ2-2, is GAGVSQSPSNKVTEKGKDVELRCDPISGHTALYWYRQSLGQGLEFLIYFQGNSAPDKSGLPSDRFSAERTGGSVSTLTIQRTQQEDSAVYLCASSHAGFTPGELFFGEGSRLTVL.

This clonotype was observed many times. As DNA, the CDR3 is TGCGCCAGCAGCCAAGATGTCAGGGGGAATCGGGAAAAACTGTTTTTT. This codes for CASSQDVRGNREKLFF. This chain uses TRBV4-1 with TRBJ1-4; 7 bases are a match to TRBD1. The junction had 9 bases not matched to a gene; V was cut back by 0 bases and J by 8 bases. The CDR3 sequence is 16 residues long. CDR1 is MGHRA, CDR2 YSYEKL, per germline.

The V and J genes are TRBV2 and TRBJ2-7; D is undetermined. CDR1 and CDR2 from the germline V gene are SNHLY and FYNNEI. Trimming took 5 bases from V and 2 from J, leaving 19 bases between them. The CDR3 loop spans 16 amino acids. The CDR3 nucleotides are TGTGCCAGCAGTTACTCGCTCCTCGACCGAGCCTACGAGCAGTACTTC. Protein product: CASSYSLLDRAYEQYF.

This clonotype was detected many times. CDR3 in DNA: TGCGCCAGCAGCCAAGGAATTAGCGGGTCTCAAGAGACCCAGTACTTC. Its protein is CASSQGISGSQETQYF. The chain joins TRBV4-1 to TRBJ2-5; 7 bases map to TRBD2. V shed 1 base and J 2 bases; nucleotides not matched to a gene: 7. CDR3 length: 16 amino acids. Per the germline V gene, CDR1 is MGHRA and CDR2 is YSYEKL.